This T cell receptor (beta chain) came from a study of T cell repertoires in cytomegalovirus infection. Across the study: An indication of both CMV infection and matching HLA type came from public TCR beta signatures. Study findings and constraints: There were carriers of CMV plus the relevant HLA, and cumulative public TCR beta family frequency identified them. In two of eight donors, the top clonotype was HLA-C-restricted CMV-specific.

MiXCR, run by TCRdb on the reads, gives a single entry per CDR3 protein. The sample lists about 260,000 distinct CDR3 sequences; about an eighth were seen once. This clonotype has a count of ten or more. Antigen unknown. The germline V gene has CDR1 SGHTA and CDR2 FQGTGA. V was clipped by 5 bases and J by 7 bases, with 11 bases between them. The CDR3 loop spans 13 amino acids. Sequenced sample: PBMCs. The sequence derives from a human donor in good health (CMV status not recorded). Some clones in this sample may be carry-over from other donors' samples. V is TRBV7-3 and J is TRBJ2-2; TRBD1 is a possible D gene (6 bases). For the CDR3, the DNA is TGTGCCAGCAGCCAAGAGGGGGTCGGGGAGCTGTTTTTT. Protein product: CASSQEGVGELFF. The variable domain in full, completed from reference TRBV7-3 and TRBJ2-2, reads GAGVSQTPSNKVTEKGKYVELRCDPISGHTALYWYRQSLGQGPEFLIYFQGTGAADDSGLPNDRFFAVRPEGSVSTLKIQRTERGDSAVYLCASSQEGVGELFFGEGSRLTVL.